This TCR beta chain was captured in a study of beta chain features in type 1 diabetes. Overall study results and limits: All four CD4+ subsets of Type 1 diabetes patients contained TCRB CDR3s that were moderately but significantly shorter. Reduced insertions and increased deletions marked VDJ junctions in type 1 diabetes patients.

The entirety of the isolated RNA underwent reverse transcription, so expressed TCRB transcripts were sequenced. The data were produced by immunoSEQ multiplex PCR, yet TCRdb's version contains in-frame clones alone and is incomplete. The sample lists 130,000 or so clones, roughly 10% occurring once. In this sample, this clone turned up a few times. Its antigen is unidentified. Germline-derived CDR1 and CDR2 are ENHRY and SYGVKD. This CDR3 is 15 amino acids long. After removal of 6 bases from V and 1 base from J, the junction contained 3 bases not matched to a gene. The TCR was taken from a man aged 25-40 years with type 1 diabetes. Sample: central memory CD4+ T cells from blood. J is TRBJ2-2 and V is TRBV10-3; TRBD2 agrees at 9 bases. CDR3 in amino acids: CAIRSGGQNTGELFF. The DNA for the CDR3 is TGTGCCATCAGGAGCGGGGGGCAGAACACCGGGGAGCTGTTTTTT.